This record covers a single TCR beta chain. Antigen unknown. Libraries were prepared by immunoSEQ multiplex PCR; TCRdb keeps only in-frame clonotypes and omits some of them. The data show tens of thousands of clones, approximately 78% seen once. CDR3 length: 15 residues. These data come from a study of early stage breast cancer tumors. Study-level background: Around 9.6-fold was the mean read coverage per sample. Overall study findings and caveats: Tumor and normal breast were distinguished via blood comparison in about 90% of the 16 patients.

The TCR sequence derives from a person aged 40 to 50 with breast cancer. V usage is TRBV21-1 and J usage is TRBJ2-1; TRBD2, the table's D call, was not compared with the DNA. TRBV21-1 is noted as a pseudogene. The sequencing sample was made of blood. CDR3 bases: TGTGCCAGCAGATGGGCTAGCGGAGTATGGGGTGAGCAGTTCTTC. Translation gives CASRWASGVWGEQFF.